These 3 T cell receptor beta chains came from one sample sequenced in a study of early T cells in non-severe SARS-CoV-2 infection. TCRdb redid the calling of the 5' RACE reads with MiXCR, one entry per CDR3 protein. Among about 47,000 distinct CDR3 sequences listed, 8% to 13% were seen once. Source material: whole blood. All receptors derive from an adult who was a healthcare worker with PCR-confirmed SARS-CoV-2 infection or an uninfected control (not recorded which).

J is TRBJ2-1 and V is TRBV10-2; unclear D gene. CDR1 is WSHSY and CDR2 is SAAADI in the germline V gene. CDR3 length: 11 residues. V was clipped by 10 bases and J by 3 bases, with 7 bases between them. The CDR3 region has the DNA TGCGCCACCCTAGGCTACAATGAGCAGTTCTTC. As protein: CATLGYNEQFF.

This clonotype was detected ten times or more. The V and J genes are TRBV11-2 and TRBJ2-5, with no clear D. CDR3 length: 11 amino acids. CDR1 and CDR2 from the germline V gene are SGHAT and FQNNGV. V lost 1 base and J 7 bases, leaving 4 bases between the germline ends. Here the CDR3 reads CASSLGVTQYF. CDR3 nucleotide sequence: TGTGCCAGCAGCTTAGGAGTGACCCAGTACTTC.

This clonotype appeared a few times. This chain uses TRBV6-1 with TRBJ2-5; D is ambiguous. Per germline, CDR1 MNHNS and CDR2 SASEGT. This CDR3 is 13 amino acids long. The V and J ends lost 6 bases and 5 bases respectively, with 13 bases between them. The CDR3, as DNA: TGTGCCAGCAGATCACAGTCCCGGGAGACCCAGTACTTC. Amino acids: CASRSQSRETQYF.